These T cell receptor beta chains were read from a single sample in a study of T cells after yellow fever vaccination. Each CDR3 protein gets one entry after TCRdb re-called the 5' RACE reads with MiXCR. The profile shows about 500,000 distinct CDR3 sequences, 17% of them singletons. Sequencing used PBMCs, obtained about 5 days after the first yellow fever vaccination. The receptors were gathered from a man between 18 and 35 years old who received the YFV17D yellow fever vaccine. Both conserved end residues are part of each CDR3. The order of the fields is CDR3 length, clone size, J gene, D gene, V gene, CDR3 protein, CDR3 DNA. The D gene is left open where the match is weak. Only some rows state a clone size, as once, few, many or a class for expanded clones.

length: 15
size: few
J: TRBJ1-2
D: NA
V: TRBV21-1
CDR3: CASQQRDRFNYGYTF
DNA: TGTGCCAGCCAGCAAAGGGACAGATTTAACTATGGCTACACCTTC

length: 14
size: few
J: TRBJ1-4
D: NA
V: TRBV25-1
CDR3: CASSERSGREKLFF
DNA: TGTGCCAGCAGTGAACGATCGGGGCGGGAAAAACTGTTTTTT

length: 13
size: NA
J: TRBJ1-1
D: NA
V: TRBV7-9
CDR3: CASSLVMFRGAFF
DNA: TGTGCCAGCAGCTTAGTCATGTTCAGAGGAGCTTTCTTT

length: 12
size: few
J: TRBJ1-1
D: NA
V: TRBV7-2
CDR3: CASSRPLDEAFF
DNA: TGTGCCAGCAGCCGACCTTTAGATGAAGCTTTCTTT

length: 14
size: NA
J: TRBJ1-4
D: NA
V: TRBV20-1
CDR3: CSASQGATNEKLFF
DNA: TGCAGTGCTAGTCAGGGCGCCACTAATGAAAAACTGTTTTTT

length: 14
size: NA
J: TRBJ2-3
D: NA
V: TRBV9
CDR3: CASSVSSSTDTQYF
DNA: TGTGCCAGCAGCGTCTCCTCTAGCACAGATACGCAGTATTTT

length: 12
size: NA
J: TRBJ2-3
D: NA
V: TRBV6-2/TRBV6-3
CDR3: CASSYFADTQYF
DNA: TGTGCCAGCAGTTACTTCGCAGATACGCAGTATTTT

length: 15
size: NA
J: TRBJ2-7
D: TRBD1
V: TRBV24-1
CDR3: CATSDPRTGANEQYF
DNA: TGTGCCACCAGTGACCCCAGGACAGGCGCCAACGAGCAGTACTTC

length: 11
size: NA
J: TRBJ2-1
D: NA
V: TRBV7-9
CDR3: CASSLEGEQFF
DNA: TGTGCCAGCAGCTTAGAAGGGGAGCAGTTCTTC

length: 12
size: once
J: TRBJ1-1
D: TRBD1
V: TRBV10-3
CDR3: CAIRGTAFEAFF
DNA: TGTGCCATCAGGGGGACAGCCTTTGAAGCTTTCTTT

length: 11
size: NA
J: TRBJ1-2
D: NA
V: TRBV4-1
CDR3: CASSQDSSYTF
DNA: TGCGCCAGCAGCCAAGATAGCAGCTACACCTTC

length: 12
size: NA
J: TRBJ2-1
D: NA
V: TRBV5-4
CDR3: CASSLLWAEQFF
DNA: TGTGCCAGCAGCCTCCTATGGGCTGAGCAGTTCTTC

length: 13
size: NA
J: TRBJ1-6
D: NA
V: TRBV4-3
CDR3: CASSQTVDRSLHF
DNA: TGCGCCAGCAGCCAAACCGTAGACAGGTCCCTCCACTTT

length: 14
size: few
J: TRBJ1-1
D: TRBD1
V: TRBV12-3/TRBV12-4
CDR3: CASSLGQGSFEAFF
DNA: TGTGCCAGCAGTCTCGGACAGGGATCCTTTGAAGCTTTCTTT

length: 15
size: NA
J: TRBJ2-7
D: TRBD2
V: TRBV3-1
CDR3: CASSRESGGAYEQYF
DNA: TGTGCCAGCAGCCGAGAAAGCGGGGGGGCCTACGAGCAGTACTTC

length: 16
size: NA
J: TRBJ1-3
D: TRBD1
V: TRBV4-2
CDR3: CASSQGDRGRENTIYF
DNA: TGTGCCAGCAGCCAAGGAGACAGGGGGCGGGAGAACACCATATATTTT

length: 14
size: NA
J: TRBJ2-7
D: NA
V: TRBV7-2
CDR3: CASSWTSPSYEQYF
DNA: TGTGCCAGCAGCTGGACCTCCCCCTCCTACGAGCAGTACTTC

length: 13
size: NA
J: TRBJ2-7
D: TRBD1
V: TRBV9
CDR3: CASSVWDRGEQYF
DNA: TGTGCCAGCAGCGTCTGGGACAGAGGCGAGCAGTACTTC

length: 16
size: NA
J: TRBJ1-5
D: NA
V: TRBV4-1
CDR3: CASSLRGVTSNQPQHF
DNA: TGCGCCAGCAGCCTGAGAGGCGTCACTAGCAATCAGCCCCAGCATTTT

length: 14
size: few
J: TRBJ2-1
D: NA
V: TRBV9
CDR3: CASSVAPGLSEQFF
DNA: TGTGCCAGCAGCGTAGCCCCAGGGCTTAGTGAGCAGTTCTTC

length: 16
size: few
J: TRBJ2-2
D: TRBD1
V: TRBV18
CDR3: CASSPRTGSNTGELFF
DNA: TGTGCCAGCTCACCACGGACAGGGTCGAACACCGGGGAGCTGTTTTTT

length: 15
size: NA
J: TRBJ2-5
D: NA
V: TRBV7-6
CDR3: CASSLVNPSRETQYF
DNA: TGTGCCAGCAGCTTAGTCAATCCTTCTCGGGAGACCCAGTACTTC

length: 14
size: NA
J: TRBJ2-1
D: NA
V: TRBV12-3/TRBV12-4
CDR3: CASSLTGREAEQFF
DNA: TGTGCCAGCAGTCTAACAGGAAGGGAGGCTGAGCAGTTCTTC